The clone carrying this T cell receptor (beta chain) was found a few times. The antigen remains unidentified. The data were obtained in a study of glioma-infiltrating T cells. General study findings and limits: Very few CDR3 sequences were shared between tissue and blood. Non-neoplastic patients had below-expected tissue-blood divergence, while all gliomas exceeded expectation.

Amplification of TCR alpha and beta CDR3 regions from RNA used iRepertoire nested multiplex PCR. Input was roughly 100-450 ng of tissue mRNA or PBMC total RNA. TCRdb reprocessed the multiplex PCR reads via MiXCR and lists one record per CDR3 protein. The sample has approximately 40,000 distinct CDR3 sequences, more than 20% seen once. CDR1 is LGHDT and CDR2 is YNNKEL in the germline V gene (reference sequence). Trimming took 4 bases from V and 6 from J, leaving 13 bases between them. The CDR3 is 13 residues long. The source of this sequence is a human donor with low-grade glioma or glioblastoma, undergoing nonglioma brain surgery, or in good health (not recorded which). Sequencing used glioma tissue, nonneoplastic brain tissue, or PBMCs (not recorded which). V gene TRBV3-1 combines with J gene TRBJ2-7, with D perhaps TRBD2 (5 bases). The CDR3 DNA is TGTGCCAGCAGCCCCGGACGGACTGGCGAGCAGTACGTC. Its translation is CASSPGRTGEQYV.